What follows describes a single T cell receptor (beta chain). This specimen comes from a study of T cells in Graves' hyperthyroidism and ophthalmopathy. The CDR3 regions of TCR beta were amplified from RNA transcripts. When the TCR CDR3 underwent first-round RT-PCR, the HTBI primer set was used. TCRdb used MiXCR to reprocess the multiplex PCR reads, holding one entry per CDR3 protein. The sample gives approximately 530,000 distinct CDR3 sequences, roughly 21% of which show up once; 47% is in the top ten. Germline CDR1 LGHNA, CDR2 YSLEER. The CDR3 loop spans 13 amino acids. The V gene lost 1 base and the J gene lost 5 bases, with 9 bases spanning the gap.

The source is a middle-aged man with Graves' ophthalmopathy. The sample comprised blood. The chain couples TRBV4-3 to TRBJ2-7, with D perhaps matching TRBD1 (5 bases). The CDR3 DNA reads TGCGCCAGCAGCCAAGGAAGGGGAAACGAGCAGTACTTC. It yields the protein CASSQGRGNEQYF.